These T cell receptor beta chains were read from a single sample in a study of T cell responses to AZD1222 COVID-19 vaccine. Produced via immunoSEQ multiplex PCR; TCRdb's table is partial and in-frame only. Of some 140,000 clones listed, less than 90% are singletons. Sequenced material: peripheral blood, taken on day 0 of MenACWY control vaccination. These receptors originate from an adult in good health. CDR3s include the opening cysteine and the closing phenylalanine or tryptophan. D genes are given only for firm matches. Only some rows state a clone size, as once, few, many or a class for expanded clones.

>TRBV5-4|.|TRBJ2-7|.
CASSFDRVYEQYF
TGTGCCAGCAGCTTCGACCGAGTCTACGAGCAGTACTTC
>TRBV5-8|.|TRBJ2-7|.
CASSRDGAHLEQYF
TGTGCCAGCAGCCGGGACGGGGCCCATCTCGAGCAGTACTTC
>TRBV24-1|.|TRBJ1-2|.
CATKGLRGDGYTF
TGTGCCACCAAAGGCCTAAGAGGGGATGGCTACACCTTC
>TRBV12-5|.|TRBJ2-5|.
CASGLRLAPYVTREETQYF
TGTGCTAGTGGTTTGCGGCTTGCCCCGTACGTAACGAGAGAAGAGACCCAGTACTTC
>TRBV19|.|TRBJ2-7|TRBD1
CASRISGTGSSEQYF
TGTGCCAGTAGAATATCCGGGACAGGGAGCTCCGAGCAGTACTTC
>TRBV7-3|.|TRBJ2-7|.
CASSLKAGYEQYF
TGTGCCAGCAGCTTAAAGGCCGGCTACGAGCAGTACTTC
>TRBV3-1/TRBV3-2|.|TRBJ2-7|.
CASSQGPSEQYF
TGTGCCAGCAGCCAAGGCCCCTCTGAGCAGTACTTC
>TRBV2|.|TRBJ1-4|.
CASSEVRGDNEKLFF
TGTGCCAGCAGTGAAGTGAGGGGGGACAATGAAAAACTGTTTTTT
>TRBV6-5|.|TRBJ2-1|.
CASSYRAESSYNEQFF
TGTGCCAGCAGTTATCGGGCTGAAAGTAGTTATAATGAGCAGTTCTTC
>TRBV10-3|.|TRBJ1-2|.
CAISADTNYGYTF
TGTGCCATCAGTGCCGACACGAACTATGGCTACACCTTC
>TRBV5-4|.|TRBJ2-5|.
CASGGAGETQYF
TGTGCCAGCGGCGGGGCAGGGGAGACCCAGTACTTC
>TRBV18|once|TRBJ1-1|.
CASSPGTAMNTEAFF
TGTGCCAGCTCACCGGGGACGGCCATGAACACTGAAGCTTTCTTT
>TRBV7-6|.|TRBJ2-2|.
CASSDRSNTGELFF
TGTGCCAGCAGCGACAGGTCGAACACCGGGGAGCTGTTTTTT
>TRBV11-2|.|TRBJ2-2|TRBD2
CASSAWTSGGWNTGELFF
TGTGCCAGCAGCGCCTGGACTAGCGGGGGGTGGAACACCGGGGAGCTGTTTTTT
>TRBV4-1|.|TRBJ2-2|.
CASSQVDYTGELFF
TGCGCCAGCAGCCAAGTCGATTACACCGGGGAGCTGTTTTTT
>TRBV10-2|.|TRBJ1-2|TRBD1
CASSETGGYGYTF
TGCGCCAGCAGTGAAACAGGGGGTTATGGCTACACCTTC